The 3 T cell receptor beta chains below come from one sample, sequenced in a study of T-cell reconstitution after alpha-beta-depleted transplantation in children. A library of TCRbeta sequences, prepared with unique molecular identifiers, was generated. Via MiXCR, TCRdb re-called the PCR reads, giving one row per CDR3 protein. The repertoire holds a few hundred thousand distinct CDR3 sequences, with 10% to 15% as singletons. This material consisted of PBMCs, mostly from graft donor cells, taken 360 days after TCRalphabeta/CD19-depleted stem cell transplant. The receptors shown here come from a male patient between 5 and 17 years old who had a stem cell transplant for acute myeloid leukemia, so the T cells may come from the graft donor.

This clonotype was recorded a few times. This chain uses TRBV7-2 with TRBJ2-1; 11 nucleotides align to TRBD2. The length of the CDR3 is 17 residues. Germline CDR1 and CDR2: SGHTA and FQGNSA. Losses at the gene ends were 0 bases for V and 10 bases for J; bases not matched to a gene: 11. The CDR3, as DNA: TGTGCCAGCAGCTTAGCGGGTGGAGGACTAGCGGGCCGGGAGCAGTTCTTC. It specifies CASSLAGGGLAGREQFF.

The chain is built from TRBV6-6 and TRBJ2-1; TRBD1 matches at 9 bases. The length of the CDR3 is 13 residues. The V segment lost 11 bases and the J segment 4 bases; nucleotides outside the gene matches: 6. Per germline, CDR1 MNHNY and CDR2 SVGAGI (reference sequence). CDR3 protein: CAGSGQGYNEQFF. DNA for the CDR3: TGTGCCGGTTCGGGACAGGGTTACAATGAGCAGTTCTTC.

The V call is TRBV28, the J call TRBJ1-2; D is unresolved. The CDR3 has 14 amino acids. Germline V gives CDR1 MDHEN, CDR2 SYDVKM. Trimming took 4 bases from V and 2 from J, leaving 11 bases between them. The CDR3, as DNA: TGTGCCAGCAGTTCGGGAAAAGCCAACTATGGCTACACCTTC. Protein: CASSSGKANYGYTF.